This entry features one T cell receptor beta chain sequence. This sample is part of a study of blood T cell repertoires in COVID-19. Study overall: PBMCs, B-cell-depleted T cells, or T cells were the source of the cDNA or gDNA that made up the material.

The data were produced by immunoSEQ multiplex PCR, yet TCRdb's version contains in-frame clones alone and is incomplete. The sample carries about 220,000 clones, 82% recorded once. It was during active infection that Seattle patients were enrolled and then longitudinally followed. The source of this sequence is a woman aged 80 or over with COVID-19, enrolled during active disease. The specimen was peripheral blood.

Written as DNA, the CDR3 is TGTGCCAGCAGACTAGCGGGGGGAATAGAGACCCAGTACTTC. Its translation is CASRLAGGIETQYF. This chain links TRBV2 with TRBJ2-5, with 12 bases matching TRBD2. The germline gives CDR1 SNHLY, CDR2 FYNNEI. The CDR3 is made up of 14 amino acids. Trimming took 6 bases from V and 4 from J; bases not matched to a gene: 3.